A single sample gave rise to the 15 T cell receptor beta chains below, sequenced in a study of cytomegalovirus exposure and HLA in healthy donors listed by TCRdb under 2017. Libraries were prepared through the immunoSEQ multiplex PCR assay. For the multiplex PCR, a mixture combining 60 forward primers for TCR Vbeta segments and 13 reverse primers for TCR Jbeta segments was used. Imported from immuneACCESS, the table was reduced by TCRdb to in-frame sequences with V and J called. These copies leave out some clones; in studies compared against another copy, an unresolved V gene accounts for under half, and the cause of the remainder is not known. A total of some 120,000 clones appear in this sample, roughly 80% of them only once. The ten largest clones add up to 1.8% of the sample. Sequencing was carried out using PBMCs. The receptor source for this set is a man aged 18-30 years in good health and CMV-seronegative.

The chain uses TRBV9 and TRBJ2-5; 9 nucleotides align to TRBD2. V lost 0 bases and J lost 2; bases outside the gene matches: 11. The CDR3 length is 18 residues. CDR1 is SGDLS and CDR2 is YYNGEE in the germline V gene. The chain's CDR3 is CASSVAWSSGGNQETQYF. CDR3 in DNA: TGTGCCAGCAGCGTAGCTTGGAGTAGCGGGGGAAATCAAGAGACCCAGTACTTC.

V and J are TRBV5-4 and TRBJ2-7; 12 bases fit TRBD2. The V gene's germline CDR1 is SGHNT and CDR2 YYREEE (reference sequence). The junction had 11 bases not matched to a gene; V was cut back by 4 bases and J by 0 bases. The CDR3 length is 18 residues. In nucleotides, the CDR3 is TGTGCCAGCAGCCCGGGACTAGCGGGTTCGTTAAGCTCCTACGAGCAGTACTTC. It specifies CASSPGLAGSLSSYEQYF.

The chain carries TRBV11-2 and TRBJ2-5, with D tentatively TRBD2 (5 bases). The germline gives CDR1 SGHAT, CDR2 FQNNGV. V was cut by 2 bases and J by 0 bases, with 7 bases left in between. CDR3 length: 14 residues. In nucleotides, the CDR3 is TGTGCCAGCAGCTTATCGGGGAACCAAGAGACCCAGTACTTC. Translating it yields CASSLSGNQETQYF.

J is TRBJ1-2 and V is TRBV19, with D perhaps matching TRBD1 (5 bases). The CDR3 extends over 15 amino acids. Trimming removed 5 bases from V and 5 bases from J, with 18 bases in between. Germline CDR1 is LNHDA and CDR2 is SQIVND (reference sequence). The CDR3 region is CASSRGDGGKYGYTF. CDR3 DNA: TGTGCCAGTAGTCGGGGGGATGGAGGGAAATATGGCTACACCTTC.

This chain uses TRBV6-4 with TRBJ2-4; D not resolved. Germline assignment: CDR1 MRHNA and CDR2 SNTAGT. V lost 2 bases, J lost 3 bases, and 11 bases lay in between. CDR3 size: 15 residues. The CDR3 DNA reads TGTGCCAGCAGTGACGCCAGGCTGGGCAAAAACATTCAGTACTTC. It translates to CASSDARLGKNIQYF.

J is TRBJ2-3 and V is TRBV7-3; perhaps TRBD2 as D (5 bases). The CDR3 runs 15 residues. V lost 5 bases and J lost 2, with 14 bases in between. Per the germline V gene, CDR1 is SGHTA and CDR2 is FQGTGA. The CDR3 loop is CASSPRGLPTDTQYF. The CDR3 DNA reads as TGTGCCAGCAGCCCCAGAGGACTCCCCACAGATACGCAGTATTTT.

The V and J genes are TRBV9 and TRBJ1-6, with a tentative D call TRBD1 (6 bases). The CDR3 extends over 14 amino acids. The V end was cut by 2 bases, the J end by 5 bases, with 8 bases between. Per germline, CDR1 SGDLS and CDR2 YYNGEE. The CDR3 loop reads CASSVGADNSPLHF. CDR3 nucleotide sequence: TGTGCCAGCAGCGTGGGGGCGGATAATTCACCCCTCCACTTT.

The chain couples TRBV6-6 to TRBJ1-5, with 7 bases matching TRBD1. Per the germline V gene, CDR1 is MNHNY and CDR2 is SVGAGI (reference sequence). This CDR3 contains 16 residues. V lost 6 bases to trimming and J lost 3 bases; unmatched junction nucleotides: 11. CDR3 nucleotides: TGTGCCAGCAGCCCTTTTACGGGACAGCTCAATCAGCCCCAGCATTTT. Protein sequence: CASSPFTGQLNQPQHF.

J is TRBJ1-2 and V is TRBV5-4; TRBD1 matches 8 bases. V trimming: 4 bases; J trimming: 4 bases; junction bases outside the gene matches: 6. The CDR3 extends over 14 amino acids. In germline, CDR1 is SGHNT, CDR2 YYREEE (reference sequence). This chain's CDR3 is CASSGGQGFYGYTF. Written as DNA, the CDR3 is TGTGCCAGCAGCGGTGGACAGGGTTTCTATGGCTACACCTTC.

This clone was observed a single time. The CDR3 DNA reads as TGTGCCAGCAGCGTAGCCTCAGATACGCAGTATTTT. Translation gives CASSVASDTQYF. J is TRBJ2-3 and V is TRBV9; the D is unclear. This CDR3 comprises 12 residues. V was cut by 0 bases and J by 4 bases, with 3 bases left in between. The germline gives CDR1 SGDLS, CDR2 YYNGEE.

There are a few counts of this clone. CDR3 DNA sequence: TGTGCCAGCAGTAACCGGGACGGGAGCTCCTACGAGCAGTACTTC. Residues: CASSNRDGSSYEQYF. The genes are TRBV6-5 and TRBJ2-7, with TRBD2 as a possible D gene (6 bases). The CDR3 consists of 15 residues. Germline lookup yields CDR1 MNHEY and CDR2 SVGAGI. V was pared by 5 bases and J by 0 bases, with 14 bases between.

This chain links TRBV7-9 with TRBJ1-2, with D uncertain. The CDR3 sequence is 14 residues long. The V gene's germline CDR1 is SEHNR and CDR2 FQNEAQ (reference sequence). V lost 1 base and J lost 6, with 12 bases in between. CDR3 loop: CASSLGAGVNGYTF. The DNA of the CDR3 is TGTGCCAGCAGCTTAGGTGCGGGAGTGAATGGCTACACCTTC.

The chain uses TRBV29-1 and TRBJ2-3, with TRBD2 matching 11 bases. The CDR3 extends over 14 amino acids. V trimming: 6 bases; J trimming: 4 bases; junction bases outside the gene matches: 6. CDR1 is SQVTM and CDR2 is ANQGSEA in the germline V gene. The CDR3, as DNA: TGCAGCGTAGGGACTAGCGGTGGGTCAGATACGCAGTATTTT. As protein: CSVGTSGGSDTQYF.

This clone was picked up a small number of times. This chain connects TRBV4-1 to TRBJ2-5, with TRBD2 identical over 8 bases. V dropped 0 bases and J dropped 4; count of bases not matched to a gene: 4. Germline V gene data show CDR1 as MGHRA and CDR2 as YSYEKL. The CDR3 has 15 amino acids. CDR3 protein: CASSQEGLVVETQYF. The CDR3 coding sequence is TGCGCCAGCAGCCAAGAGGGACTAGTGGTAGAGACCCAGTACTTC.

V and J are TRBV4-2 and TRBJ1-2; 7 bases are shared with TRBD1. CDR3 length: 17 amino acids. V lost 0 bases and J lost 5; bases outside the gene matches: 12. Per germline, CDR1 LGHNA and CDR2 YNFKEQ. The CDR3 loop is CASSQDKKGQTIYGYTF. The CDR3 DNA reads as TGTGCCAGCAGCCAAGATAAGAAGGGACAGACGATTTATGGCTACACCTTC.